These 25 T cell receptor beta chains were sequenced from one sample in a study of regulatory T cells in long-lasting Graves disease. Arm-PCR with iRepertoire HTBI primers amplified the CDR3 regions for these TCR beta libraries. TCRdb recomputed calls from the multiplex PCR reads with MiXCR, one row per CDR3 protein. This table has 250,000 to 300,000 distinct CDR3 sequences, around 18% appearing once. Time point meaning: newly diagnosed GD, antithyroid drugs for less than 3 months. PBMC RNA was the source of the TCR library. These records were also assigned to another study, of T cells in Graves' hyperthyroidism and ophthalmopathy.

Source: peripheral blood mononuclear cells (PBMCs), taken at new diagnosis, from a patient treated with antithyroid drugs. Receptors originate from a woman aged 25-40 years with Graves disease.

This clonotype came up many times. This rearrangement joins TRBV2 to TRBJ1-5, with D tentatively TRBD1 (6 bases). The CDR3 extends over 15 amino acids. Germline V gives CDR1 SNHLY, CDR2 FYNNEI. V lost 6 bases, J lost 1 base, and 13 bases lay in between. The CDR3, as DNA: TGTGCCAGCAGAGGACAGTTGGGAAGCAATCAGCCCCAGCATTTT. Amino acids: CASRGQLGSNQPQHF.

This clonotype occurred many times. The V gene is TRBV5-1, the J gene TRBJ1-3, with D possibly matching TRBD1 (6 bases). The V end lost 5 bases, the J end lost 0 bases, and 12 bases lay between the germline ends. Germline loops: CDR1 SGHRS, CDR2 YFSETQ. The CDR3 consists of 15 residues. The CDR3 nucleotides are TGCGCCAGCAGGCCCGACAGGAACTCTGGAAACACCATATATTTT. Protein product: CASRPDRNSGNTIYF. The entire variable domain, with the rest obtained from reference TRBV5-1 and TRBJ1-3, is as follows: KAGVTQTPRYLIKTRGQQVTLSCSPISGHRSVSWYQQTPGQGLQFLFEYFSETQRNKGNFPGRFSGRQFSNSRSEMNVSTLELGDSALYLCASRPDRNSGNTIYFGEGSWLTVV.

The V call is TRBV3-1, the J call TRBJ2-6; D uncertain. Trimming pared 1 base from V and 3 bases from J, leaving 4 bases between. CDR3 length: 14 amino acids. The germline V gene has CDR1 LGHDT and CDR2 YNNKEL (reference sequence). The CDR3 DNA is TGTGCCAGCAGCCAAGGTGGTGGGGCCAACGTCCTGACTTTC. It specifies CASSQGGGANVLTF.

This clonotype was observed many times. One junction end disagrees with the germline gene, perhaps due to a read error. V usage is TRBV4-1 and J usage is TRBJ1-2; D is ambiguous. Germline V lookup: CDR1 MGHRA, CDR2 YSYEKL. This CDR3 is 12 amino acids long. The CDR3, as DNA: TGTGCCAGCAGCCATGCGACTTATGGCTACACCTTC. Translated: CASSHATYGYTF.

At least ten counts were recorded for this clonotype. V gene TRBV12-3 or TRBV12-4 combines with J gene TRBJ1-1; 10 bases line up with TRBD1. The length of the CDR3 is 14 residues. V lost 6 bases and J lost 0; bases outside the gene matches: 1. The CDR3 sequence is CASRGQGMNTEAFF. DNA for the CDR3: TGTGCCAGCAGGGGACAGGGGATGAACACTGAAGCTTTCTTT.

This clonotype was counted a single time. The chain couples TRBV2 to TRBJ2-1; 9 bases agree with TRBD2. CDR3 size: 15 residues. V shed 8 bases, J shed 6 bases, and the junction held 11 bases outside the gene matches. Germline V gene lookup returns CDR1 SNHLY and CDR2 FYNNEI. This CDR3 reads CASDLGAGGPNEQFF. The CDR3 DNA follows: TGTGCCAGCGACCTCGGAGCGGGGGGTCCCAATGAGCAGTTCTTC.

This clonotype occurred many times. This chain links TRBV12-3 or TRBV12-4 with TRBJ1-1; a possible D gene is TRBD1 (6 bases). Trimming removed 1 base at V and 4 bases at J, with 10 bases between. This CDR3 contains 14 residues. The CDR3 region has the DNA TGTGCCAGCAGTTTAGTTGGGGGGCCCACTGAAGCTTTCTTT. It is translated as CASSLVGGPTEAFF.

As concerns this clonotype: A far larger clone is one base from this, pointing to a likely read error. CDR3 in amino acids: CASSLATTDYEQFF. CDR3 nucleotide sequence: TGCGCCAGCAGCTTGGCCACGACAGACTACGAGCAGTTCTTC. V usage is TRBV5-1 and J usage is TRBJ2-1; D assignment may be TRBD1 or TRBD2 (5 bases each). The CDR3 totals 14 residues. The V gene lost 0 bases and the J gene lost 10 bases, with 14 bases spanning the gap. Germline CDR1 SGHRS, CDR2 YFSETQ.

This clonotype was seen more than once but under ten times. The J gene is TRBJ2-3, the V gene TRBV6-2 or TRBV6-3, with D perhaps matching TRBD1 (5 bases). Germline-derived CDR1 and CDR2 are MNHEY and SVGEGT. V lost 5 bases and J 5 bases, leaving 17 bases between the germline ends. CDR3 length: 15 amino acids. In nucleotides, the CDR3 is TGTGCCAGCAGTGAGGTAACAGGAAGCTTAGATACGCAGTATTTT. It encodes CASSEVTGSLDTQYF.

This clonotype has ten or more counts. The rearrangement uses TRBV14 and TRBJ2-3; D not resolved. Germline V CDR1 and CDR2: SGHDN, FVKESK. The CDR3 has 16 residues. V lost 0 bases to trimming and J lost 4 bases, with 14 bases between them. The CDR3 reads CASSQELAWNSDTQYF. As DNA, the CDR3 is TGTGCCAGCAGCCAAGAACTGGCGTGGAACTCAGATACGCAGTATTTT.

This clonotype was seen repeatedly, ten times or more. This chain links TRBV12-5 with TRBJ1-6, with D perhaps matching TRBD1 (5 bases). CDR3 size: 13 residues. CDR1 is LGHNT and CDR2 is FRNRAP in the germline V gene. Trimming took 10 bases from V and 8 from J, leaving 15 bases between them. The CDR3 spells CATRGGNYSPLHF. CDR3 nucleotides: TGTGCTACTCGGGGGGGTAATTATTCACCCCTCCACTTT.

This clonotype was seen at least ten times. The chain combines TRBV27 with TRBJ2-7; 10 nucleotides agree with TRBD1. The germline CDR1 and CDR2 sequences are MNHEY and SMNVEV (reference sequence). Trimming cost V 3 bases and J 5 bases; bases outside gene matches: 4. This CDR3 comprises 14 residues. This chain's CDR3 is CASSLDRGSNEQYF. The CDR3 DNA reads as TGTGCCAGCAGTTTGGACAGGGGGTCCAACGAGCAGTACTTC.

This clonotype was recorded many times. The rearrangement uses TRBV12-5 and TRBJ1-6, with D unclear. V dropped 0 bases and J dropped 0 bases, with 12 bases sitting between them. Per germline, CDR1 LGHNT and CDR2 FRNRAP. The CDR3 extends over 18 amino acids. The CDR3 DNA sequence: TGTGCTAGTGGTTTGGTACTCGGAACAAGCTCCTATAATTCACCCCTCCACTTT. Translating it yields CASGLVLGTSSYNSPLHF. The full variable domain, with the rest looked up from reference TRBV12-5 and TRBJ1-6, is DARVTQTPRHKVTEMGQEVTMRCQPILGHNTVFWYRQTMMQGLELLAYFRNRAPLDDSGMPKDRFSAEMPDATLATLKIQPSEPRDSAVYFCASGLVLGTSSYNSPLHFGNGTRLTVT.

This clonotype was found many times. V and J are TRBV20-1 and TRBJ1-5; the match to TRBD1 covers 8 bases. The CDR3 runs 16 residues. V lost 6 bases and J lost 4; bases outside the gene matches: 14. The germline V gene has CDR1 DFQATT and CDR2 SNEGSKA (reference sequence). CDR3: CSAPSTGGTGNQPQHF. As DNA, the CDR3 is TGCAGTGCCCCGTCCACGGGTGGGACAGGAAATCAGCCCCAGCATTTT.

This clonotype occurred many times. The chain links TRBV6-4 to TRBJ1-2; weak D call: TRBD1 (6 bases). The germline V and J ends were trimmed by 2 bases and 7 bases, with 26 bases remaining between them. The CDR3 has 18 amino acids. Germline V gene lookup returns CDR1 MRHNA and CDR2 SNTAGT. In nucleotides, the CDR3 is TGTGCCAGCAGTGACCCACCGACTTGGACAGTACTTCGGAGTGGCTACACCTTC. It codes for CASSDPPTWTVLRSGYTF.

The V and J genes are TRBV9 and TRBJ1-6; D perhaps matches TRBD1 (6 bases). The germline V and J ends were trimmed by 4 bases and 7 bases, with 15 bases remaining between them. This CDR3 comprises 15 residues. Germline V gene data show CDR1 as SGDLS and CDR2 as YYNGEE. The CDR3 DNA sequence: TGTGCCAGCAGCCCAACGACAGGAGGAAATTCACCCCTCCACTTT. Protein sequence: CASSPTTGGNSPLHF.

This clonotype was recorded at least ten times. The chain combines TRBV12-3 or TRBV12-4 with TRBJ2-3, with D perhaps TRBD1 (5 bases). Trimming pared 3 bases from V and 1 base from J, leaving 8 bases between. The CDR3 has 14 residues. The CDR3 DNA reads TGTGCCAGCAGTTTTTCGACAGGCACAGATACGCAGTATTTT. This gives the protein CASSFSTGTDTQYF.

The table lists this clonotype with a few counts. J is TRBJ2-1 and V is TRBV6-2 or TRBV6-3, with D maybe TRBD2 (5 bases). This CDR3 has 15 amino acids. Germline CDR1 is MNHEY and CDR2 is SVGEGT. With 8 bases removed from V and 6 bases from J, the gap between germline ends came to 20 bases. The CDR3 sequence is CASRARGLRTNEQFF. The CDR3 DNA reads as TGTGCCAGCCGAGCTAGAGGGTTGCGTACCAATGAGCAGTTCTTC.

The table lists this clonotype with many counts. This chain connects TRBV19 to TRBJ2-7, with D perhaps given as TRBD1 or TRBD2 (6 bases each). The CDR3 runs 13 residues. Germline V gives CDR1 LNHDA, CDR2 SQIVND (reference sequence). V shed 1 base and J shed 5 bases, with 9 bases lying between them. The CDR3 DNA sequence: TGTGCCAGTAGTATAGCCGGGGGCGACGAGCAGTACTTC. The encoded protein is CASSIAGGDEQYF. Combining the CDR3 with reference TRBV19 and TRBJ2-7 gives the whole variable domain DGGITQSPKYLFRKEGQNVTLSCEQNLNHDAMYWYRQDPGQGLRLIYYSQIVNDFQKGDIAEGYSVSREKKESFPLTVTSAQKNPTAFYLCASSIAGGDEQYFGPGTRLTVT.

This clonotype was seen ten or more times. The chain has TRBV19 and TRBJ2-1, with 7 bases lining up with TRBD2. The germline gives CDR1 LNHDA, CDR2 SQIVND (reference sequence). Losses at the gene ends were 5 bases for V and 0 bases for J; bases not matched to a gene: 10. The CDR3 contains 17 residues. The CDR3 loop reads CASSSGGTTASYNEQFF. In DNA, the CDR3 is TGTGCCAGTAGTTCGGGGGGAACGACAGCCTCCTACAATGAGCAGTTCTTC.

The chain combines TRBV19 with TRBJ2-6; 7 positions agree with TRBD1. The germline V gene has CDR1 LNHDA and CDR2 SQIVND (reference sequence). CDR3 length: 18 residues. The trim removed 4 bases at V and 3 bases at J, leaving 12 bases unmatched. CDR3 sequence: CASSTNTGASSGANVLTF. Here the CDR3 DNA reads TGTGCCAGTAGTACAAATACAGGGGCATCAAGTGGGGCCAACGTCCTGACTTTC.

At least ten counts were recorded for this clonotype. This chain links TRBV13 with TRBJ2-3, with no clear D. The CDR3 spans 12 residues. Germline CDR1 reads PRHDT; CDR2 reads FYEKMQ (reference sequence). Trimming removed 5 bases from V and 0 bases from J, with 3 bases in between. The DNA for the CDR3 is TGTGCCAGCAGCCGGAGCACAGATACGCAGTATTTT. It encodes CASSRSTDTQYF.

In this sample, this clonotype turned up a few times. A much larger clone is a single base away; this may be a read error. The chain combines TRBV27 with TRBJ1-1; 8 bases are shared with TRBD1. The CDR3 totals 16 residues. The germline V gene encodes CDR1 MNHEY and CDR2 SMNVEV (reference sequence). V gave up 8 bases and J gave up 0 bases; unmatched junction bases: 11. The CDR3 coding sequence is TGTGCCAGCCGGGTCAGGGGGCAGGTCGTGAACACTGAAGCTTTCTTT. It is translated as CASRVRGQVVNTEAFF.

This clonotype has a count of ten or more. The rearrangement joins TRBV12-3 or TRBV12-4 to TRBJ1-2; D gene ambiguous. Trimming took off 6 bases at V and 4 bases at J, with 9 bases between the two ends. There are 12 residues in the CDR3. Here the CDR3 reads CASSYESYGYTF. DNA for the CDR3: TGTGCCAGCAGCTACGAAAGCTATGGCTACACCTTC.

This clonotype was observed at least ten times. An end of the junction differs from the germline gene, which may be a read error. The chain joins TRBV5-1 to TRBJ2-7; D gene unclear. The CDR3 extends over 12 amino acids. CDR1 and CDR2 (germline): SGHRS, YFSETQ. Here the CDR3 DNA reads TGTGCCAGCAGCTTGCTGCGCAGCGAGCAGTACTTC. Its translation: CASSLLRSEQYF. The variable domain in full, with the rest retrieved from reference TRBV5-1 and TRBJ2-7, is KAGVTQTPRYLIKTRGQQVTLSCSPISGHRSVSWYQQTPGQGLQFLFEYFSETQRNKGNFPGRFSGRQFSNSRSEMNVSTLELGDSALYLCASSLLRSEQYFGPGTRLTVT.